The 7 T cell receptor beta chains presented below share a single source sample, sequenced in a study of blood T cell repertoires in COVID-19. Sequencing used immunoSEQ multiplex PCR; TCRdb keeps in-frame clones, though not all of them. The table lists roughly 50,000 clones, roughly 80% of them singletons. Input material: peripheral blood. These receptor sequences come from a woman aged 80 or over with acute or convalescent COVID-19.

The rearrangement links TRBV6-1 to TRBJ2-2; no firm D call. Trimming shortened V by 2 bases and J by 0 bases, and 7 bases separated the two germline ends. Looked up from germline, CDR1 is MNHNS and CDR2 is SASEGT. The CDR3 totals 15 residues. CDR3 loop: CASSEFGANTGELFF. DNA of the CDR3: TGTGCCAGCAGTGAATTTGGAGCGAACACCGGGGAGCTGTTTTTT.

This chain links TRBV29-1 with TRBJ2-5, with TRBD2 matching over 7 bases. Germline lookup yields CDR1 SQVTM and CDR2 ANQGSEA. CDR3 size: 20 residues. J gave up 4 bases and V 5 bases, and 28 bases lay outside the gene matches. CDR3 sequence reads: CSVRLAPASWATSGAETQYF. In nucleotides, the CDR3 is TGCAGCGTTCGTCTCGCTCCCGCATCCTGGGCTACGAGCGGGGCAGAGACCCAGTACTTC.

V usage is TRBV29-1 and J usage is TRBJ2-5, with D possibly being TRBD2 (5 bases). The CDR3 is 12 amino acids. V lost 5 bases and J lost 5, with 12 bases in between. Germline V gene lookup returns CDR1 SQVTM and CDR2 ANQGSEA. Here the CDR3 DNA reads TGCAGCGTTTACCTAGCTAGCGAGACCCAGTACTTC. Residues: CSVYLASETQYF.

V usage is TRBV3-1 (or the pseudogene TRBV3-2) and J usage is TRBJ1-4; no definite D call. CDR3 length: 15 residues. Trimming shortened V by 3 bases and J by 2 bases, and 10 bases separated the two germline ends. Germline V gene lookup returns CDR1 LGHDT and CDR2 YNNKEL (reference sequence). The CDR3 here is CASSQAERTNEKLFF. In DNA, the CDR3 is TGTGCCAGCAGCCAGGCGGAAAGGACTAATGAAAAACTGTTTTTT.

The chain employs TRBV14 and TRBJ1-2, with D hard to call. CDR3 size: 14 residues. V was shortened by 1 base and J by 2 bases, with 8 bases between the two germline ends. Germline lookup yields CDR1 SGHDN and CDR2 FVKESK. The CDR3 sequence: CASSQVNKNYGYTF. The CDR3 DNA is TGTGCCAGCAGCCAAGTTAACAAGAACTATGGCTACACCTTC. Filled out from reference TRBV14 and TRBJ1-2, the complete variable domain reads EAGVTQFPSHSVIEKGQTVTLRCDPISGHDNLYWYRRVMGKEIKFLLHFVKESKQDESGMPNNRFLAERTGGTYSTLKVQPAELEDSGVYFCASSQVNKNYGYTFGSGTRLTVV.

This rearrangement joins TRBV7-2 to TRBJ1-2; D is perhaps TRBD1 (5 bases). V dropped 5 bases and J dropped 0 bases, with 13 bases sitting between them. The germline CDR1 and CDR2 sequences are SGHTA and FQGNSA. There are 15 residues in the CDR3. DNA of the CDR3: TGTGCCAGCAGCCAAAGACAGTTAGCTAACTATGGCTACACCTTC. Translated: CASSQRQLANYGYTF.

The chain links TRBV15 to TRBJ1-5; 10 nucleotides line up with TRBD1. V was pared by 2 bases and J by 4 bases, with 14 bases of the junction left unmatched. The CDR3 is 19 amino acids. CDR1 is LNHNV, CDR2 YYDKDF, per germline (reference sequence). The CDR3 reads CATSRLGGTGAFGNQPQHF. CDR3 nucleotides: TGTGCCACCAGCAGACTGGGCGGGACAGGGGCTTTTGGTAATCAGCCCCAGCATTTT. The full variable domain, rest sourced from reference TRBV15 and TRBJ1-5, is DAMVIQNPRYQVTQFGKPVTLSCSQTLNHNVMYWYQQKSSQAPKLLFHYYDKDFNNEADTPDNFQSRRPNTSFCFLDIRSPGLGDTAMYLCATSRLGGTGAFGNQPQHFGDGTRLSIL.